This entry describes one T cell receptor (beta chain). This specimen belongs to a study of shared clonotypes between healthy human individuals. The authors divided CD4+ cells into CD45RA+ naive and CD45RA-negative memory subsets. Trimming removed 5 bases from V and 2 bases from J, with 16 bases in between. The CDR3 consists of 15 residues. The germline CDR1 and CDR2 sequences are SGHAT and FQNNGV. Sequencing used immunoSEQ multiplex PCR; TCRdb keeps in-frame clones, though not all of them. This table holds roughly 1,600,000 clones, approximately 98.5% found once. This clonotype originated in a man younger than 40 in good health. The source material was naive CD4+ T cells sorted from blood. The subset: CD45RA+ positively selected. This chain uses TRBV11-2 with TRBJ2-7, with D possibly being TRBD1 (5 bases). CDR3 nucleotide sequence: TGTGCCAGCAGCAGAATTGAGACAGCCACCTACGAGCAGTACTTC. Its translation: CASSRIETATYEQYF.